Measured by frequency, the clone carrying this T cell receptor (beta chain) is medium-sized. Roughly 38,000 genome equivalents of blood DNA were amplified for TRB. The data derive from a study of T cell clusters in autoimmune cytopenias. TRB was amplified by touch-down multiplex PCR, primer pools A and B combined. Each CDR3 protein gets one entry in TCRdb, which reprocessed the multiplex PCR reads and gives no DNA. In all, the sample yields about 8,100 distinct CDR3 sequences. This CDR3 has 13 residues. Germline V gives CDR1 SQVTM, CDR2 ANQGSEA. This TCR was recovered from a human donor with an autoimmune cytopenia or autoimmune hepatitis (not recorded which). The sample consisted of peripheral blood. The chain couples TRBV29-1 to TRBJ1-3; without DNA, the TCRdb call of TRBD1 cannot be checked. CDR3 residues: CSVGGGAGNTIYF.